The rows below give T cell receptor beta chains drawn from one sample of a study of CD4+ T cells in melanoma. Clones were read by immunoSEQ multiplex PCR, and TCRdb kept only the in-frame ones, dropping some. The data contain under 10,000 clones, 55% to 75% of them singletons. Material: tumor tissue. These TCRs come from a human donor with melanoma. CDR3s include the opening cysteine and the closing phenylalanine or tryptophan. D genes are given only for firm matches. Rows give clone size only sometimes, using once, few, many, or a class for an expanded clone.

.	.	TRBV5-4	TRBJ2-5	TGTGCCAGCAGCTTCGCGGCAGGCCGGGAGACCCAGTACTTC	CASSFAAGRETQYF
once	.	TRBV5-4	TRBJ2-7	TGTGCCAGCAGCGGACCTCCCGGGCCCCGGAGGCTGTACTTC	CASSGPPGPRRLYF
.	.	TRBV6-1	TRBJ2-7	TGTGCCAGCGGCGGACGGGTGGGGGACTACGAGCAGTACTTC	CASGGRVGDYEQYF
.	.	TRBV7-8	TRBJ1-1	TGTGCCAGCAGCTTAGTTCTGCTAGCCGGGATGAACACTGAAGCTTTCTTT	CASSLVLLAGMNTEAFF
.	.	TRBV5-6	TRBJ2-6	TGTGCCAGCAGCCCCACGACTGGGGCCAACGTCCTGACTTTC	CASSPTTGANVLTF
.	.	TRBV6-5	TRBJ2-1	TGTGCCAGCAGTTCCTCCTCCTCCTACAATGAGCAGTTCTTC	CASSSSSSYNEQFF
.	TRBD1	TRBV6-1	TRBJ1-5	TGTGCCAGCAGTGAATCGCTTATACAGGGGAACAATCAGCCCCAGCATTTT	CASSESLIQGNNQPQHF
.	TRBD2	TRBV27	TRBJ2-7	TGTGCCAGCAGTTTTCGCGGGGGCTACGAGCAGTACTTC	CASSFRGGYEQYF
.	TRBD1	TRBV25-1	TRBJ1-1	TGTGCCAGCAACATCCCGGACAGGAAGGGAAAGAACACTGAAGCTTTCTTT	CASNIPDRKGKNTEAFF
.	TRBD1	TRBV6-1	TRBJ1-2	TGTGCCAGCAGTGAAGATACAGGGGGCTTCCTATCCTACACCTTC	CASSEDTGGFLSYTF
few	.	TRBV5-1	TRBJ1-6	TGCGCCAGCAGCTTGGGGGGCGCACCCCTCCACTTT	CASSLGGAPLHF
.	.	TRBV30	TRBJ1-1	TGTGCCTGGAGTGCTGTTGACGGGGTGGAAGCTTTCTTT	CAWSAVDGVEAFF
.	.	TRBV7-3	TRBJ2-3	TGTGCCAGCAGCTTAGTGACGACAGATACGCAGTATTTT	CASSLVTTDTQYF
.	.	TRBV5-1	TRBJ1-1	TGCGCCAGCAGCCCCCAGGGGAACACTGAAGCTTTCTTT	CASSPQGNTEAFF
.	.	TRBV5-1	TRBJ1-2	TGCGCCAGCAGCTTAGGGTTCAGAAAGAACTATGGCTACACCTTC	CASSLGFRKNYGYTF
.	.	TRBV6-5	TRBJ2-1	TGTGCCAGCCGACCGGATACCTACAATGAGCAGTTCTTC	CASRPDTYNEQFF
.	.	TRBV5-8	TRBJ2-1	TGTGCCAGCAGCCCGGTGGGGTGGGCTCGGAATGAGCAGTTCTTC	CASSPVGWARNEQFF
.	TRBD1	TRBV19	TRBJ1-1	TGTGCCAGTGCGGACAGGGGGCTGTACACTGAAGCTTTCTTT	CASADRGLYTEAFF
.	.	TRBV5-4	TRBJ2-1	TGTGCCAGCAGCTTGAGTTGGGGACTCCAGGGGGTGAATGAGCAGTTCTTC	CASSLSWGLQGVNEQFF
.	.	TRBV6-1	TRBJ2-7	TGTGCCAGCAGTGAATCCCCTTCCTACGAGCAGTACTTC	CASSESPSYEQYF
.	.	TRBV5-4	TRBJ1-2	TGTGCCAGCAGCTTGCCAGGGAAGCGTAACTATGGCTACACCTTC	CASSLPGKRNYGYTF
.	.	TRBV15	TRBJ2-5	TGTGCCACCAGCAGAGATGCAGGCGGGGCAACCCAAGAGACCCAGTACTTC	CATSRDAGGATQETQYF
few	TRBD1	TRBV9	TRBJ1-4	TGTGCCAGCAACCGAGGTACAGGGGGTGTTGAAAAACTGTTTTTT	CASNRGTGGVEKLFF
few	.	TRBV29-1	TRBJ2-1	TGCAGCGTGGTGGACTTCCGAGGGGACAATGAGCAGTTCTTC	CSVVDFRGDNEQFF
.	.	TRBV7-3	TRBJ2-2	TGTGCCAGCAGCCCTCCTGAGCGGGTCACCGGGGAGCTGTTTTTT	CASSPPERVTGELFF
.	.	TRBV19	TRBJ1-1	TGTGCCAGTAGTATGGGACACCCGAACACTGAAGCTTTCTTT	CASSMGHPNTEAFF
.	.	TRBV7-2	TRBJ1-3	TGTGCCAGCACTCAGACAGGAGGAAACACCATATATTTT	CASTQTGGNTIYF
.	.	TRBV7-3	TRBJ2-1	TGTGCCAGCAGCTCTCAAAAATACAATGAGCAGTTCTTC	CASSSQKYNEQFF
.	.	TRBV7-3	TRBJ2-1	TGTGCCAGCAGCATGACTAGGGGGTCCTACAATGAGCAGTTCTTC	CASSMTRGSYNEQFF
.	.	TRBV20-1	TRBJ2-1	TGCAGTGCTAGCAGGTACAATGAGCAGTTCTTC	CSASRYNEQFF
.	TRBD1	TRBV11-2	TRBJ1-2	TGTGCCAGCAGCGGACAGGGTGTCTATGGCTACACCTTC	CASSGQGVYGYTF
.	TRBD1	TRBV19	TRBJ2-1	TGTGCCAGTAGTATGGCCTCGACAGGGGTCGAGCAGTTCTTC	CASSMASTGVEQFF
.	.	TRBV15	TRBJ2-3	TGTGCCACCAGCAGAGGTTGGCAGGGCACAGATACGCAGTATTTT	CATSRGWQGTDTQYF
few	.	TRBV29-1	TRBJ1-1	TGCAGCGTTGGGGCGGGCACTGAAGCTTTCTTT	CSVGAGTEAFF
.	.	TRBV11-3	TRBJ2-1	TGTGCCAGCAGCCCGGGGCCTGGGATGAATGAGCAGTTCTTC	CASSPGPGMNEQFF
.	TRBD2	TRBV7-9	TRBJ2-4	TGTGCCAGCAGCTTAAGCGCGGGGGGAGCCACAAACATTCAGTACTTC	CASSLSAGGATNIQYF
.	.	TRBV7-8	TRBJ1-5	TGTGCCAGCAGCTTATCAGCGCGGGGGTTCTCAGGTCAGCCCCAGCATTTT	CASSLSARGFSGQPQHF